These T cell receptor beta chains were read from a single sample in a study of cytomegalovirus exposure and HLA in healthy donors. Generated by immunoSEQ multiplex PCR, the TCRdb table keeps only in-frame clones and is missing some. The table has approximately 120,000 clones, over 75% seen once; the top ten hold around 13%. Sequenced sample: PBMCs. The receptor source for this set is a woman between 40 and 50 years old in good health and CMV-seropositive. The CDR3 runs from the conserved cysteine through the conserved F or W. A D gene is named only where the DNA matches it firmly. A clone size is listed for some rows: how often the clone was seen (once, few, many), or a class if it is expanded.

v_gene	d_gene	abundance	j_gene	CDR3aa	CDR3nt
TRBV7-2	TRBD1	few	TRBJ1-2	CASSPLRTGYYGYTF	TGTGCCAGCAGCCCCTTGCGGACAGGATACTATGGCTACACCTTC
TRBV2	-	few	TRBJ2-7	CASGRLDLGEQYF	TGTGCCAGCGGGAGACTGGATCTAGGCGAGCAGTACTTC
TRBV4-2	-	-	TRBJ2-1	CASTLRVPGDEQFF	TGTGCCAGCACCCTAAGGGTCCCAGGGGATGAGCAGTTCTTC
TRBV27	-	-	TRBJ1-5	CASSIHVGGNQPQHF	TGTGCCAGCAGTATCCACGTGGGCGGCAATCAGCCCCAGCATTTT
TRBV9	TRBD2	few	TRBJ2-1	CASSVARLAGGLLHNEQFF	TGTGCCAGCAGCGTAGCGAGATTAGCGGGAGGGCTACTACACAATGAGCAGTTCTTC
TRBV5-1	TRBD1	-	TRBJ1-3	CASSLSPTGYGNTIYF	TGCGCCAGCAGCTTGTCCCCGACAGGGTACGGAAACACCATATATTTT
TRBV28	-	-	TRBJ2-7	CASSSSHGYEQYF	TGTGCCAGCAGTTCCTCCCACGGCTACGAGCAGTACTTC
TRBV5-1	TRBD1	-	TRBJ1-1	CASSPTGAASQKAFF	TGCGCCAGCAGCCCGACAGGGGCCGCCAGCCAAAAAGCTTTCTTT
TRBV19	-	once	TRBJ2-7	CASRDTSSPYEQYF	TGTGCCAGTAGAGACACCAGTTCTCCCTACGAGCAGTACTTC
TRBV11-1	TRBD1	-	TRBJ2-7	CASSLAGTGSNHF	TGTGCCAGCAGCTTAGCGGGGACAGGGAGTAACCACTTC
TRBV5-1	TRBD1	-	TRBJ2-1	CASSLGYSRGYYNEQFF	TGCGCCAGCAGCTTGGGGTATAGCAGGGGGTATTACAATGAGCAGTTCTTC
TRBV29-1	TRBD2	-	TRBJ2-7	CSVAAGLGYEQYF	TGCAGCGTTGCCGCGGGACTAGGGTACGAGCAGTACTTC
TRBV4-1	TRBD1	-	TRBJ1-1	CASSGLGLGQGAPEAFF	TGCGCCAGCAGCGGGTTAGGTCTTGGACAGGGGGCCCCTGAAGCTTTCTTT
TRBV6-1	TRBD1	-	TRBJ1-2	CASSDTGGPLRGGYTF	TGTGCCAGCAGTGATACAGGGGGCCCGCTTAGAGGAGGCTACACCTTC
TRBV6-1	TRBD1	-	TRBJ2-7	CASSEAGTGIYEQYF	TGTGCCAGCAGTGAAGCGGGGACAGGCATCTACGAGCAGTACTTC
TRBV6-1	TRBD2	-	TRBJ2-3	CASSFGTSDTDTQYF	TGTGCCAGCAGTTTTGGGACTAGCGACACAGATACGCAGTATTTT
TRBV4-2	TRBD2	-	TRBJ2-7	CASSSTSGPYEQYF	TGTGCCAGCAGCTCGACTAGCGGGCCCTACGAGCAGTACTTC
TRBV19	TRBD1	-	TRBJ1-4	CASSPRQGAREKLFF	TGTGCCAGTAGCCCCCGACAGGGGGCGAGGGAAAAACTGTTTTTT
TRBV27	TRBD1	-	TRBJ2-3	CASTQDRRSTDTQYF	TGTGCCAGCACCCAGGACAGGAGGAGCACAGATACGCAGTATTTT
TRBV7-8	-	-	TRBJ1-1	CASTKRGSSTEAFF	TGTGCCAGCACCAAAAGGGGGAGCAGCACTGAAGCTTTCTTT
TRBV19	TRBD2	-	TRBJ2-3	CASSFGLAGYTDTQYF	TGTGCCAGTAGTTTCGGACTAGCGGGGTACACAGATACGCAGTATTTT
TRBV7-6	TRBD1	-	TRBJ1-1	CASSPRTGMNTEAFF	TGTGCCAGCAGCCCTCGGACAGGGATGAACACTGAAGCTTTCTTT
TRBV6-6	-	-	TRBJ1-6	CASSYGPRYNSPLHF	TGTGCCAGCAGTTACGGGCCACGCTATAATTCACCCCTCCACTTT
TRBV2	-	-	TRBJ2-2	CASSGGGSKTGELFF	TGTGCCAGCAGCGGGGGCGGGAGTAAAACCGGGGAGCTGTTTTTT
TRBV28	-	-	TRBJ2-3	CASSLPGSTDTQYF	TGTGCCAGCAGTTTGCCAGGGTCTACAGATACGCAGTATTTT
TRBV29-1	-	few	TRBJ1-5	CSVLADSNQPQHF	TGCAGCGTTTTGGCGGATAGCAATCAGCCCCAGCATTTT
TRBV29-1	-	-	TRBJ2-5	CSVDGGLQETQYF	TGCAGCGTTGATGGCGGGCTTCAAGAGACCCAGTACTTC
TRBV7-9	-	once	TRBJ2-7	CASSSGQSYEQYF	TGTGCCAGCAGCTCGGGACAATCCTACGAGCAGTACTTC
TRBV7-3	-	-	TRBJ2-7	CASSPRWGQSQYF	TGTGCCAGCAGCCCTAGGTGGGGGCAGAGTCAGTACTTC
TRBV5-6	-	-	TRBJ2-5	CASSSTRVQETQYF	TGTGCCAGCAGCTCCACGAGAGTACAAGAGACCCAGTACTTC
TRBV5-1	-	-	TRBJ2-2	CASSMDGGVTGELFF	TGCGCCAGCAGCATGGATGGCGGGGTGACCGGGGAGCTGTTTTTT
TRBV5-1	TRBD2	-	TRBJ2-5	CASGTSGRAGETQYF	TGCGCCAGCGGGACTAGCGGGAGGGCCGGAGAGACCCAGTACTTC
TRBV19	-	once	TRBJ2-7	CASSPASVAYEQYF	TGTGCCAGTAGTCCGGCTAGCGTAGCCTACGAGCAGTACTTC
TRBV29-1	TRBD1	-	TRBJ2-1	CSVRPRQGAYNEQFF	TGCAGCGTCCGGCCTCGACAGGGGGCTTACAATGAGCAGTTCTTC
TRBV10-1	-	-	TRBJ2-7	CASADSSYEQYF	TGCGCCAGCGCGGACAGCTCCTACGAGCAGTACTTC
TRBV15	TRBD2	-	TRBJ2-4	CATSRPQWGLAGGDIQYF	TGTGCCACCAGCAGACCTCAATGGGGCCTAGCGGGAGGTGACATTCAGTACTTC
TRBV20-1	-	-	TRBJ2-1	CSASGRGEQFF	TGCAGTGCTAGCGGGAGAGGTGAGCAGTTCTTC
TRBV4-2	-	-	TRBJ1-4	CASSQADRFKGATNEKLFF	TGTGCCAGCAGCCAAGCTGACAGGTTTAAGGGGGCAACTAATGAAAAACTGTTTTTT